This TCR beta chain was identified during a study of tumor-infiltrating T cells and Merkel cell polyomavirus (TCRdb year 2017). The study in broad terms: CD8+ T cells specific for the Merkel cell polyomavirus KLL epitope were examined in Merkel cell carcinoma patients. Patients presented at varying disease stages and were followed for a median of 2.7 years, with a range of 1. Across the study, one tumor sample was obtained as a frozen nodal tumor digest and one as a flash-frozen core biopsy of a metastasis. In roughly 15 samples, TRB sequencing was done on KLL-tetramer-sorted cells from blood or tumor-infiltrating lymphocytes, along with 12 matched whole-tumor samples. The majority of whole-tumor samples consisted of roughly 25-micron curls cut from formalin-fixed, paraffin-embedded tissue blocks. The therapies patients received were varied and non-standardized, including chemotherapy, radiation and immunotherapies. General findings and caveats noted by the study authors: Only a single viral epitope was studied, so T cells against other Merkel cell polyomavirus epitopes were not captured. Significantly improved MCC-specific survival was associated with a higher intratumoral fraction of KLL-specific T cells (about 1.7-18% versus about 0-0.14%). A significant MCC-specific survival advantage (P = 0.0051) was associated with tumors having more unique KLL-specific clonotypes (roughly 5-108 vs 0-3). The small sample size of the study (n of about twelve patients) is recognized as a limitation. KLL-specific TRB repertoires were found to be diverse and largely private, with only one public clonotype, shared by two patients, identified among more than 300 unique sequences.

Library generation was performed with the immunoSEQ multiplex PCR assay. Adaptive Biotechnologies (Seattle, WA) carried out the genomic DNA extraction, TRB sequencing and normalization. Regarding the original processing steps: Clonality was calculated as one minus the Shannon entropy of productive TRB sequences, normalized by log2 of unique productive sequences. To identify KLL-specific clonotypes in tumors, TCRbeta CDR3 amino acid sequences were matched against the sequences from the tetramer-sorted sample of each patient. The source is immuneACCESS, and TCRdb retained only in-frame sequences with V and J called. Part of the clones is not carried over; for the studies checked, unresolved V genes explain less than half of this, and the remainder is unexplained. V, J and clone size were drawn from that table, and D and trimming were deduced from the DNA. The sample yields about 25,000 clones; approximately 90% were counted once. The top ten clonotypes cover around 2.5% of the sample.

To note about this clone: It lacks a known antigen. The junction differs from germline at one of its ends, possibly a read error.

By immunohistochemistry, the tumors of all patients showed robust positive staining for Merkel cell polyomavirus Large T antigen. About twelve Merkel cell carcinoma patients were included, each with robust KLL-tetramer+ populations (above 0.04% of CD8+ T cells) in blood and/or cultured TIL. All patients were identified as Caucasian, and a median age of roughly 65 years (range 50 to 77 years) was recorded. Lymph node tumors were analyzed for patients with unknown primaries who presented with nodal disease, or when there was not enough primary tissue. Sequencing input: lymph node tissue. This clonotype was sampled from a man aged 45 to 65 with Merkel cell carcinoma.

This receptor has the CDR3 CASSLGGGLGEF. The DNA sequence is TGTGCCAGCAGCTTAGGGGGGGGGCTGGGGGAATTT. The rearranged chain carries TRBV11-2 and TRBJ1-1, and the D gene may be TRBD1, 6 bases matching. The CDR3 measures 12 amino acids from cysteine to phenylalanine. Only the CDR3 region is kept as DNA, spanning 36 bases read in frame from base 1. CDR1 and CDR2 are read off the germline V gene as SGHAT and FQNNGV.